This record covers a single T cell receptor (beta chain). Its antigen is unknown. The CDR3 extends 3 residues past the end of the read, so its final part is completed from the germline J gene. The ends lost 3 bases at V and 6 bases at J; junction bases unmatched: 8. The CDR3 consists of 14 residues. Germline CDR1 and CDR2: KGHSH and LQKENI. The sample originates from a study of T cells in women clearing cervical HPV infection. Study context: Case blood was drawn a median roughly 160 days after lesion detection. Study findings and constraints: Controls had more TRBV6-7 (approximately 0.16%) than cases (approximately 0.11%). Combining TCR richness with V gene abundances gave about 0.87 AUC.

Average input was approximately 1,100 ng genomic DNA for immunoSEQ TCR beta CDR3 amplification. Clones were read by immunoSEQ multiplex PCR, and TCRdb kept only the in-frame ones, dropping some. Its clone listing holds 25,000 to 35,000 clones. The sequencing input was blood buffy coat. This rearrangement joins TRBV18 to TRBJ2-7, with 7 bases matching TRBD1. This sequence was found in a woman aged 18 to 75 with a cervical HPV16 infection that either progressed to CIN3+ or cleared (not recorded which). The covered CDR3 bases are TGTGCCAGCTCACCCAACAGCAACAGGGGCGAG. Protein sequence: CASSPNSNRGE. The CDR3 in full is CASSPNSNRGEQYF.